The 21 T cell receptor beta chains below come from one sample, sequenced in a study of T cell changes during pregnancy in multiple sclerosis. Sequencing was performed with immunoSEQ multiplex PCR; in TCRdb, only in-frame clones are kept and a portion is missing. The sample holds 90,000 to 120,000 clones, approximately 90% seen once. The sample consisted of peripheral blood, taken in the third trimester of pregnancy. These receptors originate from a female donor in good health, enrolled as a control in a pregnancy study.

The CDR3 reads CASSFVQGRTDTIYF. The CDR3 coding sequence is TGTGCCAGCAGCTTTGTCCAGGGAAGGACAGACACCATATATTTT. The chain is built from TRBV7-2 and TRBJ1-3; possibly TRBD1 for D (6 bases). The CDR3 length is 15 residues. Germline V lookup: CDR1 SGHTA, CDR2 FQGNSA. With 3 bases removed from V and 8 bases from J, the gap between germline ends came to 17 bases.

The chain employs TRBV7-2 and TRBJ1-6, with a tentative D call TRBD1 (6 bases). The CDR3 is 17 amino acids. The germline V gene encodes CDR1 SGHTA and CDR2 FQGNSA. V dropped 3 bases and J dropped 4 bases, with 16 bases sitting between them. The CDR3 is CASSFPRGGGYNSPLHF. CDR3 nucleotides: TGTGCCAGCAGCTTCCCCCGGGGAGGGGGTTATAATTCACCCCTCCACTTT.

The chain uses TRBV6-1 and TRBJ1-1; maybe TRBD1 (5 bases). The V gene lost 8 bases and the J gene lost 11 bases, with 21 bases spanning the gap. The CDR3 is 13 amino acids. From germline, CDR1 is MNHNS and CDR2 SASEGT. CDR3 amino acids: CASSSNSQGLAFF. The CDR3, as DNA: TGTGCCAGCTCATCAAATTCGCAGGGTTTGGCTTTCTTT.

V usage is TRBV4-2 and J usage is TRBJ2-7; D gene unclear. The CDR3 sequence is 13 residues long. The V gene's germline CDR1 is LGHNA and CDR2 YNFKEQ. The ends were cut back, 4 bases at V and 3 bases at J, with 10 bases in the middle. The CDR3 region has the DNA TGTGCCAGCAGCCCGGGTGGATACTACGAGCAGTACTTC. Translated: CASSPGGYYEQYF.

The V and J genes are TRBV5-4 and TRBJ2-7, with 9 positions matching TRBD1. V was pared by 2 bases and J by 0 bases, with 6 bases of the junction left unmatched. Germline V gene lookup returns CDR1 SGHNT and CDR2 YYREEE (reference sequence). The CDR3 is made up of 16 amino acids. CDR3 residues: CASSFARTGVSYEQYF. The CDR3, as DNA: TGTGCCAGCAGCTTTGCTAGGACAGGGGTCTCCTACGAGCAGTACTTC.

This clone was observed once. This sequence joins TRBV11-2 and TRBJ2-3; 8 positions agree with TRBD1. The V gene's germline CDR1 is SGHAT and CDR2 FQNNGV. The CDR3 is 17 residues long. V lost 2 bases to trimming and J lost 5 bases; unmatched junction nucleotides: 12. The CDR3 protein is CASSLIIGQGAIDTQYF. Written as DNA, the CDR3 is TGTGCCAGCAGCTTAATCATCGGGCAGGGGGCGATAGATACGCAGTATTTT.

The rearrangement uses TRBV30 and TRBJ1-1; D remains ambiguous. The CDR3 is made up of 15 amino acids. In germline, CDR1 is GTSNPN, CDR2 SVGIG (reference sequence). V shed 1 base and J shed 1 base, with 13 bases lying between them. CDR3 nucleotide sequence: TGTGCCTGGAGTGAGTGGAGTCTGGGGAACACTGAAGCTTTCTTT. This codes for CAWSEWSLGNTEAFF. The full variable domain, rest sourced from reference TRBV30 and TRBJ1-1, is SQTIHQWPATLVQPVGSPLSLECTVEGTSNPNLYWYRQAAGRGLQLLFYSVGIGQISSEVPQNLSASRPQDRQFILSSKKLLLSDSGFYLCAWSEWSLGNTEAFFGQGTRLTVV.

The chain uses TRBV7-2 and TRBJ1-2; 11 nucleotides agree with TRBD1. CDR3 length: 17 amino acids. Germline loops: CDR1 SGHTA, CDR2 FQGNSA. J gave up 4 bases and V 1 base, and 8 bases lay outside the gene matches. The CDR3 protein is CASSLEHRTGGFYGYTF. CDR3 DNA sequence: TGTGCCAGCAGCTTAGAACATCGGACAGGGGGCTTCTATGGCTACACCTTC.

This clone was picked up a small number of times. This chain's CDR3 is CASSFDRGDHNEQFF. CDR3 DNA: TGTGCCAGCAGCTTTGACAGGGGTGATCACAATGAGCAGTTCTTC. The V and J genes are TRBV7-3 and TRBJ2-1, with TRBD1 identical over 8 bases. Germline-derived CDR1 and CDR2 are SGHTA and FQGTGA. The CDR3 covers 15 residues. The ends lost 3 bases at V and 5 bases at J; junction bases unmatched: 6.

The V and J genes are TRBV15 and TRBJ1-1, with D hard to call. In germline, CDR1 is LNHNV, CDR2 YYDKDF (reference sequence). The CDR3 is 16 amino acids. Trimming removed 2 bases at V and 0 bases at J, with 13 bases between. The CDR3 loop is CATSRPTTALNTEAFF. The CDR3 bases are TGTGCCACCAGCAGACCAACAACAGCTTTGAACACTGAAGCTTTCTTT.

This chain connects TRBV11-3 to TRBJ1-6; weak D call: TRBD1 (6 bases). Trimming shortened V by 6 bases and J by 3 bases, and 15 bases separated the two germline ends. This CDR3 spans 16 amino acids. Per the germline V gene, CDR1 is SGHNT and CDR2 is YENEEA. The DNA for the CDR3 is TGTGCCAGCAGTCGAGCAGGACAGCTCTATAATTCACCCCTCCACTTT. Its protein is CASSRAGQLYNSPLHF.

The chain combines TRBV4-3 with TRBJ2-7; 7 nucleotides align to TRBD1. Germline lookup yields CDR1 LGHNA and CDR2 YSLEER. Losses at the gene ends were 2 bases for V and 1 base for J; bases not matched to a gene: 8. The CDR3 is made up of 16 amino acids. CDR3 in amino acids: CASSQNDRDTSYEQYF. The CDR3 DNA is TGCGCCAGCAGCCAAAACGACAGGGATACTTCCTACGAGCAGTACTTC.

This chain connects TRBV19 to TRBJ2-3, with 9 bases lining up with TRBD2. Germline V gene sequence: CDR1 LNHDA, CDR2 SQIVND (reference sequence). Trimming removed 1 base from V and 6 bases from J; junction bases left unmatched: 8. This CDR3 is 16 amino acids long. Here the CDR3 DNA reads TGTGCCAGTAGTATAGTAAGTAGCGGGGGAACGGATACGCAGTATTTT. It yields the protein CASSIVSSGGTDTQYF. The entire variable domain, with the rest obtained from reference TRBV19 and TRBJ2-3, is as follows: DGGITQSPKYLFRKEGQNVTLSCEQNLNHDAMYWYRQDPGQGLRLIYYSQIVNDFQKGDIAEGYSVSREKKESFPLTVTSAQKNPTAFYLCASSIVSSGGTDTQYFGPGTRLTVL.

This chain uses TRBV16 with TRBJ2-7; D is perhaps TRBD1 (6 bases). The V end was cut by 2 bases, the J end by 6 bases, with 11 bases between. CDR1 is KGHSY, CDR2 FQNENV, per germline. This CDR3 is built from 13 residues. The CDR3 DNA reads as TGTGCCAGCAGCCAAACCAGGGGCGGCGAGCAGTACTTC. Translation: CASSQTRGGEQYF.

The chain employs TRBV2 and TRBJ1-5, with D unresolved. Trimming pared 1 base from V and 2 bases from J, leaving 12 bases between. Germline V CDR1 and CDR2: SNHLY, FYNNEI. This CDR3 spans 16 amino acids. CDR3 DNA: TGTGCCAGCAGTGAAGGAGGAGGGTATGGCAATCAGCCCCAGCATTTT. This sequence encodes CASSEGGGYGNQPQHF.

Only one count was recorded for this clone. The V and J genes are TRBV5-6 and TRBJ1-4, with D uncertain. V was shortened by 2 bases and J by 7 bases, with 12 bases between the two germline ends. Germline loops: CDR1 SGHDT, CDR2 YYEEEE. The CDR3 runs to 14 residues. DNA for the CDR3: TGTGCCAGCAGCTTCGGCAGGCGCGCTGAAAAACTGTTTTTT. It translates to CASSFGRRAEKLFF.

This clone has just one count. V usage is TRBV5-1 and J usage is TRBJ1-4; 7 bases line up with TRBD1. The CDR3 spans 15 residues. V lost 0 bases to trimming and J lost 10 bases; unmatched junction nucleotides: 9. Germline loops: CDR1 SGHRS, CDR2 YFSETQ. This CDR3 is CASSLDRSTGVKLFF. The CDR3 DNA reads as TGCGCCAGCAGCTTGGACCGCTCAACAGGGGTAAAACTGTTTTTT.

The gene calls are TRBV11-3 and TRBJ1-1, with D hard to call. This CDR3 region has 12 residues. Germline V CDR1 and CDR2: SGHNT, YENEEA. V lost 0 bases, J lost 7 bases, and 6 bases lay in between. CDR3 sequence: CASSLEAGEAFF. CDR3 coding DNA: TGTGCCAGCAGCTTAGAAGCAGGTGAAGCTTTCTTT.

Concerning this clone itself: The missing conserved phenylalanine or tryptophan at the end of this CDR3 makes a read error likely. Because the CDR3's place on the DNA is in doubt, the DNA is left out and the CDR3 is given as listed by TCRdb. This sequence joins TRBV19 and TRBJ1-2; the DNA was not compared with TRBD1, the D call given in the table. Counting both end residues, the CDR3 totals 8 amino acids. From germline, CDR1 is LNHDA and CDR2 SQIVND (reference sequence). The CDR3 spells CASSDRVL.

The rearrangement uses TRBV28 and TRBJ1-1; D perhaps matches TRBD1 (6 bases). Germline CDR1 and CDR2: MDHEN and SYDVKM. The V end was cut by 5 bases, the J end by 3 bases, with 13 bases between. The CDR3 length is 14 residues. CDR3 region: CASSPGVGDTEAFF. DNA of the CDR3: TGTGCCAGCAGTCCAGGGGTGGGGGACACTGAAGCTTTCTTT.

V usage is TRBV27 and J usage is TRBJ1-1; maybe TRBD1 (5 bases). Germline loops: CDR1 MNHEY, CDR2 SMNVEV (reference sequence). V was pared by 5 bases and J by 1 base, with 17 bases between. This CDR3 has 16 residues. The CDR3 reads CASSSFPLGENTEAFF. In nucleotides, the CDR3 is TGTGCCAGCAGTAGCTTCCCCTTAGGGGAGAACACTGAAGCTTTCTTT.